One T cell receptor beta chain is described in this entry. The entry originates in a study of blood T cell repertoires in COVID-19. For the study at large: The analysed material was cDNA or gDNA that came from T cells, B-cell-depleted T cells, or PBMCs.

Looked up from germline, CDR1 is SEHNR and CDR2 is FQNEAQ (reference sequence). The CDR3 is made up of 12 amino acids. V dropped 4 bases and J dropped 4 bases, with 8 bases sitting between them. Produced via immunoSEQ multiplex PCR; TCRdb's table is partial and in-frame only. The profile shows roughly 130,000 clones, around 83% of them singletons. This sequence joins TRBV7-9 and TRBJ2-7, with D possibly TRBD1 on 5 matching bases. The specimen was peripheral blood. The TCR originated in a man aged 40-55 years with active or convalescent COVID-19. CDR3 in DNA: TGTGCCAGCAGCTCGACAGTATACGAGCAGTACTTC. Translating it yields CASSSTVYEQYF.